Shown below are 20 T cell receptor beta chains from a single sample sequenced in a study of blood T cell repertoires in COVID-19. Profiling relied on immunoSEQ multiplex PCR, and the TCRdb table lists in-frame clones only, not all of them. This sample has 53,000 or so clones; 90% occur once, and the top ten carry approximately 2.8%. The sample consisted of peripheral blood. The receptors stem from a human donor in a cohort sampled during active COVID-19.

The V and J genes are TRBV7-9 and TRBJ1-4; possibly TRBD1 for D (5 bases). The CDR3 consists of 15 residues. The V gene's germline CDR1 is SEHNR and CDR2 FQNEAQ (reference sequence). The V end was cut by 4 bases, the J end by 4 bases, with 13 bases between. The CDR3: CASSSAWRGNEKLFF. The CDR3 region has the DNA TGTGCCAGCAGCTCCGCCTGGAGGGGTAATGAAAAACTGTTTTTT.

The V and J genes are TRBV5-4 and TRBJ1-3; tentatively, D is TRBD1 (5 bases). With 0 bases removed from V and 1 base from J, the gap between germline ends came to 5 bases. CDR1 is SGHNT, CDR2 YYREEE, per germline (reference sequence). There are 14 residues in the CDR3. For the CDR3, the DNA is TGTGCCAGCAGCTTGGCAGGGTCTGGAAACACCATATATTTT. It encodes CASSLAGSGNTIYF.

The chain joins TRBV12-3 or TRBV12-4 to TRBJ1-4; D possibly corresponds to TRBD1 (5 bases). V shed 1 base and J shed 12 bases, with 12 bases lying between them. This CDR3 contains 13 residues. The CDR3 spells CASSLDFKGELFF. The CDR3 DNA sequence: TGTGCCAGCAGTTTAGATTTTAAAGGGGAACTGTTTTTT.

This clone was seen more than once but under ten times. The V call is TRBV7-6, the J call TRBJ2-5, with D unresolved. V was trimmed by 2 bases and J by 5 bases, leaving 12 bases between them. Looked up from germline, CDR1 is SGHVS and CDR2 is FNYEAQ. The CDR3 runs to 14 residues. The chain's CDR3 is CASSLSGDGETQYF. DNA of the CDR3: TGTGCCAGCAGCTTATCGGGTGATGGGGAGACCCAGTACTTC.

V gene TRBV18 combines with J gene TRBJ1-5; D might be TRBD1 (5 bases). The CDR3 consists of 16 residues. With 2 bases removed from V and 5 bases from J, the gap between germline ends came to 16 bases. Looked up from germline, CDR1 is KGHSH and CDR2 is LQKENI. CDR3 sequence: CASSPVRAGGDQPQHF. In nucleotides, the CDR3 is TGTGCCAGCTCACCAGTGAGGGCGGGAGGGGATCAGCCCCAGCATTTT.

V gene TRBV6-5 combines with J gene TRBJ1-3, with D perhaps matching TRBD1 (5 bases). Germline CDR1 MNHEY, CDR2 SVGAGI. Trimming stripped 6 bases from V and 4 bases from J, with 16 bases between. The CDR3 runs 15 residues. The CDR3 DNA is TGTGCCAGCAGAAACTCGGGACTGGGAGGAAACACCATATATTTT. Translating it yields CASRNSGLGGNTIYF.

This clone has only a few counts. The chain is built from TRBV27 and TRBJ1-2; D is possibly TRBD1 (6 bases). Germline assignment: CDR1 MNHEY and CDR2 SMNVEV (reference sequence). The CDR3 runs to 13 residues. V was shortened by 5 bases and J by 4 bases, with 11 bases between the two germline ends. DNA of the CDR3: TGTGCCAGCAGTCCCCGGACAGCCTATGGCTACACCTTC. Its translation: CASSPRTAYGYTF.

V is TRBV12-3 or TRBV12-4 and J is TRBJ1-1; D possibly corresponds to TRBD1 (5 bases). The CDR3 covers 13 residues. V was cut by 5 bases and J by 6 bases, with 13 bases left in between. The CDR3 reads CASSPTEYPEAFF. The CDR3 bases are TGTGCCAGCAGTCCGACAGAGTATCCTGAAGCTTTCTTT.

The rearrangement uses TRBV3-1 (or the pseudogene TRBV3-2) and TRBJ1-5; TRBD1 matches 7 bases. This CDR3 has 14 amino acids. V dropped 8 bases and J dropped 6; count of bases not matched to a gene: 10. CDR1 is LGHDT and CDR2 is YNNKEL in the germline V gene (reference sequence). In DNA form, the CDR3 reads TGTGCCAGCCGACAGGGTTCATCAGGTCAGCCCCAGCATTTT. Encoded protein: CASRQGSSGQPQHF.

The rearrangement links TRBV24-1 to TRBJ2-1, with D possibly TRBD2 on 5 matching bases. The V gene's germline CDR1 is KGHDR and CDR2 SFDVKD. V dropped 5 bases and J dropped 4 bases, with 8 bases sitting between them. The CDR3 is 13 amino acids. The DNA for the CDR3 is TGTGCCACCAGTGGGACTGATTACAATGAGCAGTTCTTC. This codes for CATSGTDYNEQFF.

In DNA form, the CDR3 reads TGTGCCAGCAGCTTAAAAAAGGCGGGAGCGGGAGAGCAGTACTTC. This sequence encodes CASSLKKAGAGEQYF. The chain carries TRBV7-2 and TRBJ2-7, with 7 bases aligning to TRBD2. V was pared by 2 bases and J by 7 bases, with 11 bases of the junction left unmatched. Germline CDR1 and CDR2: SGHTA and FQGNSA. This CDR3 contains 15 residues.

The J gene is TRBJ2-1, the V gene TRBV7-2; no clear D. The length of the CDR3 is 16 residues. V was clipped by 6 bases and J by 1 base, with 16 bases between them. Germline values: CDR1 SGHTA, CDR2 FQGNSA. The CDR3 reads CASRQGPGGSYNEQFF. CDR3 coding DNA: TGTGCCAGCAGGCAAGGCCCGGGTGGGTCCTACAATGAGCAGTTCTTC.

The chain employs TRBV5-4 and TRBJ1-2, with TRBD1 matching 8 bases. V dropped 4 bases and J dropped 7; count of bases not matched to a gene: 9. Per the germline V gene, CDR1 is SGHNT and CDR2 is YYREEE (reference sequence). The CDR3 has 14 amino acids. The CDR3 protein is CASSLDRDRLGYTF. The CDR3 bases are TGTGCCAGCAGCCTGGACAGGGACCGTCTTGGCTACACCTTC.

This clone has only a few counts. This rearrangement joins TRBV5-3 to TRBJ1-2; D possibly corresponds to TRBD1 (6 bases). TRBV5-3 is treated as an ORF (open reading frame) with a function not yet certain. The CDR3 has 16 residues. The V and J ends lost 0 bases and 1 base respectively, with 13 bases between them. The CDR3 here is CARSLVRGAVNYGYTF. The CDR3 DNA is TGTGCCAGAAGCTTGGTTCGGGGGGCGGTTAACTATGGCTACACCTTC.

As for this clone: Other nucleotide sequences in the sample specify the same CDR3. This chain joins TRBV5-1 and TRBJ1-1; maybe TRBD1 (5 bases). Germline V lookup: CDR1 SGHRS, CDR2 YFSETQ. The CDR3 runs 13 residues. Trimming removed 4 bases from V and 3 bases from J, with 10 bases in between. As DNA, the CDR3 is TGCGCCAGCAGCCTGCAAGGGGACACTGAAGCTTTCTTT. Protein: CASSLQGDTEAFF.

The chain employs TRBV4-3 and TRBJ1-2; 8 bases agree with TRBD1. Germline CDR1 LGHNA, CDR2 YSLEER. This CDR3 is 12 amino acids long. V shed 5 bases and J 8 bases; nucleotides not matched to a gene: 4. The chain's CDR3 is CASSTRQGGYTF. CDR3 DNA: TGCGCCAGCAGCACGAGACAGGGGGGCTACACCTTC.

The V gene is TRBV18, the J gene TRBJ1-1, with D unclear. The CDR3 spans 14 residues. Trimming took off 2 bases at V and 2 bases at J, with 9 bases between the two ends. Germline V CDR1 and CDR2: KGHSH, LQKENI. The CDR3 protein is CASSPDSLNTEAFF. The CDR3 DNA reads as TGTGCCAGCTCACCAGACTCACTTAACACTGAAGCTTTCTTT.

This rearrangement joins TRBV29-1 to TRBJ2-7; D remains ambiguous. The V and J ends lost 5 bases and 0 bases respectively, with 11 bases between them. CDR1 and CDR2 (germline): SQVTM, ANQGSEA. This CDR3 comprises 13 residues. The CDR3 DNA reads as TGCAGCGTTAGAGCGCAGAGCTCCTACGAGCAGTACTTC. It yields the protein CSVRAQSSYEQYF.

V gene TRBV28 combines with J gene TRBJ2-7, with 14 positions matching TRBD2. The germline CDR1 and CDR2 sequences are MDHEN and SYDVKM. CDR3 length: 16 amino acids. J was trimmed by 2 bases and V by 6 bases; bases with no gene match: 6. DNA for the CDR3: TGTGCCAGCAGCCTACGACTAGCGGGAGGGACCTACGAGCAGTACTTC. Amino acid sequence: CASSLRLAGGTYEQYF.

The CDR3 spells CAGGQQNTEAFF. In nucleotides, the CDR3 is TGTGCCGGCGGACAGCAGAACACTGAAGCTTTCTTT. The chain carries TRBV2 and TRBJ1-1, with a possible D match to TRBD1 (6 bases). Germline V gene sequence: CDR1 SNHLY, CDR2 FYNNEI. CDR3 length: 12 amino acids. The ends were cut back, 11 bases at V and 1 base at J, with 11 bases in the middle.